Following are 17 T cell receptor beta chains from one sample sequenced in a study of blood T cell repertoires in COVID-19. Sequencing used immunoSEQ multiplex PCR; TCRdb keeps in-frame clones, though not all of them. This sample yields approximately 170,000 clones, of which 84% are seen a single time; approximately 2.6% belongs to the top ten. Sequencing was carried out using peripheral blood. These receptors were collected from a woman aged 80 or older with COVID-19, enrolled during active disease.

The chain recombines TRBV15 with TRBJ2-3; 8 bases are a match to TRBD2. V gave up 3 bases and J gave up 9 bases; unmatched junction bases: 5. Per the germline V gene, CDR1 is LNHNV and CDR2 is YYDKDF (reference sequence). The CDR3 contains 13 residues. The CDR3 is CATSRRGEGTQYF. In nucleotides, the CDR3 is TGTGCCACCAGCAGGCGGGGGGAGGGAACGCAGTATTTT.

The CDR3 here is CASSLGQGNRAKNIQYF. DNA for the CDR3: TGTGCCAGTAGTTTGGGACAGGGGAATAGGGCCAAAAACATTCAGTACTTC. The rearrangement joins TRBV19 to TRBJ2-4; TRBD1 matches 10 bases. There are 17 residues in the CDR3. Germline V lookup: CDR1 LNHDA, CDR2 SQIVND (reference sequence). The trim removed 5 bases at V and 1 base at J, leaving 8 bases unmatched.

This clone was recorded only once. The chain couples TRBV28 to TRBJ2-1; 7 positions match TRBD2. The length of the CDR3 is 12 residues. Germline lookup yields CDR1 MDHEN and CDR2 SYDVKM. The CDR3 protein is CASGGGKGEQFF. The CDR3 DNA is TGTGCTTCCGGGGGAGGGAAGGGTGAGCAGTTCTTC.

CDR3 region: CASSDRTGFPTYEQYF. DNA of the CDR3: TGTGCCAGCAGTGATCGGACAGGGTTCCCTACCTACGAGCAGTACTTC. The chain carries TRBV6-1 and TRBJ2-7, with 8 bases identical to TRBD1. Losses at the gene ends were 3 bases for V and 2 bases for J; bases not matched to a gene: 9. The CDR3 runs 16 residues. CDR1 MNHNS and CDR2 SASEGT come from the germline V gene.

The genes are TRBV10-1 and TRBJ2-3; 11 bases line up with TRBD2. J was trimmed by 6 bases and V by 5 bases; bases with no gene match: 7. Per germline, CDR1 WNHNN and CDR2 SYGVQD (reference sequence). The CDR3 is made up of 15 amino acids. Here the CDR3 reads CASSHSGRARDTQYF. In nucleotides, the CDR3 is TGCGCCAGCAGTCATAGCGGGAGGGCCCGGGATACGCAGTATTTT.

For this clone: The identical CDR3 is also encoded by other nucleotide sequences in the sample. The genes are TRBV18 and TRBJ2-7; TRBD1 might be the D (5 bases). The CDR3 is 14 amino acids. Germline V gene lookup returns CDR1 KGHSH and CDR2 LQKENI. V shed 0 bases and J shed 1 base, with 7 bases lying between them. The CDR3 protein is CASSPPPGSYEQYF. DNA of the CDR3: TGTGCCAGCTCACCACCGCCAGGGTCCTACGAGCAGTACTTC.

This CDR3 reads CASRGTFTGELFF. The CDR3 DNA sequence: TGTGCCAGCAGGGGGACATTCACCGGGGAGCTGTTTTTT. The rearrangement joins TRBV2 to TRBJ2-2; maybe TRBD1 (6 bases). The CDR3 totals 13 residues. Trimming left V 6 bases short and J 4 bases short, with 9 bases between. Germline loops: CDR1 SNHLY, CDR2 FYNNEI.

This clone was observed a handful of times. CDR3 sequence (DNA): TGTGCCAGCAGAATTAGCGGATACAATGAGCAGTTCTTC. Protein product: CASRISGYNEQFF. The J gene is TRBJ2-1, the V gene TRBV2, with D tentatively TRBD2 (6 bases). Germline V lookup: CDR1 SNHLY, CDR2 FYNNEI. Trimming stripped 6 bases from V and 4 bases from J, with 10 bases between. CDR3 length: 13 residues.

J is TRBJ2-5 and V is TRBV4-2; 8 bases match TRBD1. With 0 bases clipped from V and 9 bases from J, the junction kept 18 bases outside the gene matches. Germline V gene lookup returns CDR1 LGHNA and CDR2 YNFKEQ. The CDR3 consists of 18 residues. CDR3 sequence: CASSQDLPGQGAKSAQYF. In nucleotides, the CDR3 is TGTGCCAGCAGCCAAGATCTCCCTGGCCAGGGGGCCAAGTCGGCCCAGTACTTC.

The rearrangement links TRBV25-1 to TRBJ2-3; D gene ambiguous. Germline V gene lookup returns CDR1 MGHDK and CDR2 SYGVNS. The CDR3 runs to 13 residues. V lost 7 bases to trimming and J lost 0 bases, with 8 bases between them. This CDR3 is CASTAASTDTQYF. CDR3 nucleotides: TGTGCCAGCACTGCGGCAAGCACAGATACGCAGTATTTT.

The CDR3 sequence: CASSRRDEKLFF. DNA for the CDR3: TGTGCCAGCAGCCGGCGGGATGAAAAACTGTTTTTT. The chain has TRBV7-2 and TRBJ1-4, with D uncertain. Looked up from germline, CDR1 is SGHTA and CDR2 is FQGNSA. CDR3 length: 12 residues. V was clipped by 5 bases and J by 6 bases, with 7 bases between them.

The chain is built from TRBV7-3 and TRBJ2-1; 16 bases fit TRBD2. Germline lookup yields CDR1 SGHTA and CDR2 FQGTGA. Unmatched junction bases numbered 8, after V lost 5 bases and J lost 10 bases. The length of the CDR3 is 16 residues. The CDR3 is CASSRFPGLAGGEQFF. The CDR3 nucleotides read TGTGCCAGCAGCCGTTTTCCGGGACTAGCGGGAGGGGAGCAGTTCTTC. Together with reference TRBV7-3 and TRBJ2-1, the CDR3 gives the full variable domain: GAGVSQTPSNKVTEKGKYVELRCDPISGHTALYWYRQSLGQGPEFLIYFQGTGAADDSGLPNDRFFAVRPEGSVSTLKIQRTERGDSAVYLCASSRFPGLAGGEQFFGPGTRLTVL.

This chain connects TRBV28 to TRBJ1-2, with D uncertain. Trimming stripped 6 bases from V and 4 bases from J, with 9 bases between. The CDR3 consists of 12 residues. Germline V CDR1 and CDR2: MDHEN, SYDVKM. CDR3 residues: CASRSGGYGYTF. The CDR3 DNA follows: TGTGCCAGCAGGAGTGGAGGCTATGGCTACACCTTC.

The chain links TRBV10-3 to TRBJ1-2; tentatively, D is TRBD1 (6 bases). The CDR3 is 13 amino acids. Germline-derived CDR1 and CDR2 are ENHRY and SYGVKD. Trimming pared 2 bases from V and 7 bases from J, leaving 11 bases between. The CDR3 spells CAISELNRAGYTF. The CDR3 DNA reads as TGTGCCATCAGTGAGCTAAACAGGGCTGGCTACACCTTC.

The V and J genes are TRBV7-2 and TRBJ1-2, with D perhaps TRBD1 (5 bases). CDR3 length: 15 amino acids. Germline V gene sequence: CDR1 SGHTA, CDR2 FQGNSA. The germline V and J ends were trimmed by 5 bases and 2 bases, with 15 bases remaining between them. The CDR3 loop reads CASSPASGGNYGYTF. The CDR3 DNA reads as TGTGCCAGCAGCCCCGCCTCGGGGGGAAACTATGGCTACACCTTC.

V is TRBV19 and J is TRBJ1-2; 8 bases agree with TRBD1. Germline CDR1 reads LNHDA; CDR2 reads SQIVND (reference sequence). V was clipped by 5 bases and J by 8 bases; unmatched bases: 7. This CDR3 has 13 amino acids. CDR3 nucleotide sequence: TGTGCCAGTAGTCCCAGACAGGGGAGCGGCTACACCTTC. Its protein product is CASSPRQGSGYTF.

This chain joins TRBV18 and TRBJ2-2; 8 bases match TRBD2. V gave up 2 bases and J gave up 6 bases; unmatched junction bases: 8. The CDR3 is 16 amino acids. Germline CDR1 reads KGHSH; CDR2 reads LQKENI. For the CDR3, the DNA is TGTGCCAGCTCACCATTGACCGGGAGGGCCGCCGGGGAGCTGTTTTTT. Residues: CASSPLTGRAAGELFF.